These 28 T cell receptor beta chains were all obtained from the same sample, sequenced in a study of cytomegalovirus exposure and HLA in healthy donors. Primers: 60 Vbeta forward and 13 Jbeta reverse. The method was immunoSEQ multiplex PCR; TCRdb's version includes in-frame clones alone and lacks a portion of them. This table has approximately 160,000 clones, 84% appearing once. Sequencing used PBMCs. Source of these receptors: a man aged 18 to 29 in good health and CMV-seronegative.

This clone was observed once. J is TRBJ2-5 and V is TRBV15, with a weak D call TRBD1 (7 bases). The V end lost 0 bases, the J end lost 9 bases, and 17 bases lay between the germline ends. This CDR3 region has 15 residues. Per the germline V gene, CDR1 is LNHNV and CDR2 is YYDKDF (reference sequence). Written as DNA, the CDR3 is TGTGCCACCAGCAGAGATAGACAGGGCTGGGAGGCCCAGTACTTC. Protein sequence: CATSRDRQGWEAQYF.

The rearrangement links TRBV6-1 to TRBJ1-5, with unresolved D. CDR1 and CDR2 from the germline V gene are MNHNS and SASEGT. The CDR3 length is 13 residues. Trimming took off 2 bases at V and 6 bases at J, with 8 bases between the two ends. This CDR3 is CASSEMRGQPQHF. The DNA of the CDR3 is TGTGCCAGCAGTGAAATGCGGGGTCAGCCCCAGCATTTT.

This clone was counted only a few times. V is TRBV4-1 and J is TRBJ2-3; 13 nucleotides align to TRBD2. Germline CDR1 and CDR2: MGHRA and YSYEKL. The CDR3 has 15 residues. V was clipped by 0 bases and J by 11 bases; unmatched bases: 5. For the CDR3, the DNA is TGCGCCAGCAGCCAAGACGGACTAGCGGGGGAAGAGCAGTATTTT. The encoded protein is CASSQDGLAGEEQYF.

In its sample, this clone was seen once. CDR3 DNA sequence: TGCAGCGCCGCTACCACCGGGGAGCTGTTTTTT. Amino acid sequence: CSAATTGELFF. The rearrangement uses TRBV29-1 and TRBJ2-2; the D is unclear. Germline V gives CDR1 SQVTM, CDR2 ANQGSEA. With 7 bases removed from V and 4 bases from J, the gap between germline ends came to 7 bases. The CDR3 spans 11 residues.

This chain connects TRBV15 to TRBJ1-4, with D unresolved. Per the germline V gene, CDR1 is LNHNV and CDR2 is YYDKDF (reference sequence). This CDR3 is 16 amino acids long. V lost 0 bases to trimming and J lost 0 bases, with 8 bases between them. The CDR3 DNA reads as TGTGCCACCAGCAGAGATGCGGGATCAACTAATGAAAAACTGTTTTTT. Translated, it gives CATSRDAGSTNEKLFF.

The V and J genes are TRBV6-5 and TRBJ2-3, with TRBD1 as a possible D gene (6 bases). The CDR3 is made up of 15 amino acids. V was shortened by 6 bases and J by 6 bases, with 19 bases between the two germline ends. Germline lookup yields CDR1 MNHEY and CDR2 SVGAGI. CDR3 sequence (DNA): TGTGCCAGCAGACGTACGGGACATCCGCTCGATACGCAGTATTTT. It translates to CASRRTGHPLDTQYF.

This clone was seen more than once but under ten times. The chain joins TRBV2 to TRBJ2-3, with TRBD2 matching over 7 bases. The CDR3 has 17 residues. With V trimmed by 1 base and J by 1 base, 8 bases remained unmatched. Germline V lookup: CDR1 SNHLY, CDR2 FYNNEI. In DNA form, the CDR3 reads TGTGCCAGCAGTGAAGGGCCGGTCACTAGCGGCACAGATACGCAGTATTTT. It specifies CASSEGPVTSGTDTQYF.

The genes are TRBV27 and TRBJ2-7, with D maybe TRBD1 (5 bases). Deletions cut 7 bases from V and 4 bases from J, with 20 bases between. This CDR3 spans 15 amino acids. CDR1 is MNHEY, CDR2 SMNVEV, per germline (reference sequence). The DNA of the CDR3 is TGTGCCAGCAAATTTTTAGGGGTCCAAGATTACGAGCAGTACTTC. This gives the protein CASKFLGVQDYEQYF.

In this sample, this clone turned up once. One end of the junction varies from germline; a read error may be responsible. The V and J genes are TRBV7-7 and TRBJ2-2, with 8 bases fitting TRBD2. CDR3 length equals 17 residues. Per the germline V gene, CDR1 is SSHAT and CDR2 is FNYEAQ (reference sequence). The CDR3 sequence: CASSNSAGGLSTGELFF. CDR3 nucleotide sequence: TGTGCTAGCAGTAATAGCGCGGGGGGCCTTTCCACCGGGGAGCTGTTTTTT.

CDR3 loop: CASSIGAGRSNQPQHF. The CDR3 nucleotides read TGTGCCAGTAGTATAGGGGCAGGGCGTAGCAATCAGCCCCAGCATTTT. The rearrangement joins TRBV19 to TRBJ1-5; possibly TRBD1 for D (5 bases). The V end was cut by 1 base, the J end by 0 bases, with 10 bases between. Germline lookup yields CDR1 LNHDA and CDR2 SQIVND (reference sequence). CDR3 length equals 16 residues.

Notes on this clone: Distinct nucleotide sequences in the sample also encode this CDR3. The chain employs TRBV25-1 and TRBJ2-7, with 9 bases identical to TRBD1. The CDR3 is made up of 17 amino acids. With 3 bases clipped from V and 2 bases from J, the junction kept 11 bases outside the gene matches. Per germline, CDR1 MGHDK and CDR2 SYGVNS. The CDR3 loop is CASSEWGQGGLAYEQYF. In DNA form, the CDR3 reads TGTGCCAGCAGTGAGTGGGGACAGGGAGGGTTAGCCTACGAGCAGTACTTC.

This clone was counted once. V gene TRBV18 combines with J gene TRBJ2-1; possibly TRBD2 for D (7 bases). Looked up from germline, CDR1 is KGHSH and CDR2 is LQKENI. Trimming cost V 1 base and J 2 bases, with 15 bases left between them. The CDR3 spans 17 residues. The CDR3 DNA follows: TGTGCCAGCTCACCACTTCTCTCGGGGGGCCCCTACAATGAGCAGTTCTTC. Its protein product is CASSPLLSGGPYNEQFF.

The CDR3 is CASRENKGLVQFF. CDR3 nucleotide sequence: TGTGCCAGCAGGGAGAACAAGGGACTAGTCCAGTTCTTC. The V and J genes are TRBV2 and TRBJ2-1; TRBD2 agrees at 8 bases. V shed 6 bases, J shed 13 bases, and the junction held 11 bases outside the gene matches. The CDR3 totals 13 residues. In germline, CDR1 is SNHLY, CDR2 FYNNEI.

This chain links TRBV14 with TRBJ2-1; the match to TRBD2 covers 10 bases. There are 16 residues in the CDR3. J lost 7 bases, V lost 0 bases, and 6 bases had no gene match. The germline V gene has CDR1 SGHDN and CDR2 FVKESK. The CDR3: CASSQDQRGGRNEQFF. In nucleotides, the CDR3 is TGTGCCAGCAGCCAAGATCAGCGGGGGGGCCGTAATGAGCAGTTCTTC.

This rearrangement joins TRBV10-3 to TRBJ1-2, with 9 nucleotides matching TRBD1. J gave up 7 bases and V 7 bases, and 10 bases lay outside the gene matches. CDR3 length: 14 amino acids. Germline-derived CDR1 and CDR2 are ENHRY and SYGVKD. The CDR3 sequence: CAITPGQGSRGYTF. CDR3 DNA: TGTGCCATCACCCCGGGACAGGGTAGTCGTGGCTACACCTTC.

The chain couples TRBV23-1 to TRBJ2-7; 8 bases are shared with TRBD1. TRBV23-1 is designated an ORF whose function remains uncertain. This CDR3 has 15 residues. Trimming removed 8 bases from V and 6 bases from J; junction bases left unmatched: 15. The CDR3 loop is CASPQVGTGKGEQYF. The DNA of the CDR3 is TGCGCCAGCCCCCAGGTGGGGACAGGAAAGGGCGAGCAGTACTTC.

This clone was detected only a few times. The chain links TRBV10-3 to TRBJ2-7, with TRBD2 identical over 8 bases. Per germline, CDR1 ENHRY and CDR2 SYGVKD. J gave up 4 bases and V 5 bases, and 4 bases lay outside the gene matches. This CDR3 comprises 13 residues. CDR3 DNA sequence: TGTGCCATCAGTCAAGCGGGGGAGTACGAGCAGTACTTC. Residues: CAISQAGEYEQYF.

V gene TRBV7-2 combines with J gene TRBJ2-1; 8 bases line up with TRBD1. The CDR3 runs to 14 residues. V shed 3 bases, J shed 6 bases, and the junction held 4 bases outside the gene matches. Germline CDR1 is SGHTA and CDR2 is FQGNSA. CDR3 in DNA: TGTGCCAGCAGCTTCCAGGGGGCCGTCAATGAGCAGTTCTTC. It specifies CASSFQGAVNEQFF.

To note about this clone: Other DNA sequences of this sample code for an identical CDR3. The chain employs TRBV5-1 and TRBJ1-5, with D hard to call. Germline V gives CDR1 SGHRS, CDR2 YFSETQ. V dropped 0 bases and J dropped 3 bases, with 7 bases sitting between them. The CDR3 consists of 14 residues. The CDR3 loop reads CASSLGGLNQPQHF. In DNA, the CDR3 is TGCGCCAGCAGCTTGGGAGGGCTCAATCAGCCCCAGCATTTT.

V usage is TRBV18 and J usage is TRBJ2-2; TRBD2 is a possible D gene (6 bases). Germline assignment: CDR1 KGHSH and CDR2 LQKENI. The ends were cut back, 3 bases at V and 6 bases at J, with 14 bases in the middle. The CDR3 spans 15 residues. DNA of the CDR3: TGTGCCAGCTCACCCTCCCCGGGAGTAGCCGGGGAGCTGTTTTTT. Protein product: CASSPSPGVAGELFF.

The chain recombines TRBV2 with TRBJ1-1; the match to TRBD1 covers 9 bases. CDR3 size: 14 residues. J gave up 9 bases and V 3 bases, and 8 bases lay outside the gene matches. Germline-derived CDR1 and CDR2 are SNHLY and FYNNEI. DNA for the CDR3: TGTGCCAGCAGTGATAGAACGGGACAGGGAAAAGCTTTCTTT. Translation: CASSDRTGQGKAFF.

For the CDR3, the DNA is TGTGCCAGCAGCATTAGCGGGGGGATAGATACGCAGTATTTT. This translates into CASSISGGIDTQYF. J is TRBJ2-3 and V is TRBV9, with 10 bases aligning to TRBD2. Germline V gene sequence: CDR1 SGDLS, CDR2 YYNGEE. The CDR3 sequence is 14 residues long. With V trimmed by 4 bases and J by 5 bases, 4 bases remained unmatched.

The chain combines TRBV7-9 with TRBJ2-2, with D unclear. Germline lookup yields CDR1 SEHNR and CDR2 FQNEAQ (reference sequence). With 5 bases removed from V and 7 bases from J, the gap between germline ends came to 11 bases. CDR3 length equals 13 residues. The CDR3 region is CASSKYTGGELFF. The CDR3 DNA is TGTGCCAGCAGCAAATATACGGGCGGGGAGCTGTTTTTT.

The gene calls are TRBV7-2 and TRBJ2-5, with D possibly matching TRBD1 (6 bases). The CDR3 contains 14 residues. Germline lookup yields CDR1 SGHTA and CDR2 FQGNSA. V was trimmed by 3 bases and J by 5 bases, leaving 13 bases between them. CDR3 in amino acids: CASSFTGFRETQYF. CDR3 in DNA: TGTGCCAGCAGCTTTACAGGGTTCCGTGAGACCCAGTACTTC. The whole variable domain, remainder taken from reference TRBV7-2 and TRBJ2-5, is GAGVSQSPSNKVTEKGKDVELRCDPISGHTALYWYRQSLGQGLEFLIYFQGNSAPDKSGLPSDRFSAERTGGSVSTLTIQRTQQEDSAVYLCASSFTGFRETQYFGPGTRLLVL.

The V and J genes are TRBV9 and TRBJ2-3, with D possibly being TRBD2 (5 bases). The germline CDR1 and CDR2 sequences are SGDLS and YYNGEE. The CDR3 covers 15 residues. V was trimmed by 3 bases and J by 0 bases, leaving 11 bases between them. The CDR3, as DNA: TGTGCCAGCAGCGATGAGGGATCTAGCACAGATACGCAGTATTTT. Encoded protein: CASSDEGSSTDTQYF. Complete variable domain (other parts from reference TRBV9 and TRBJ2-3): DSGVTQTPKHLITATGQRVTLRCSPRSGDLSVYWYQQSLDQGLQFLIQYYNGEERAKGNILERFSAQQFPDLHSELNLSSLELGDSALYFCASSDEGSSTDTQYFGPGTRLTVL.

J is TRBJ1-1 and V is TRBV5-6; 7 bases agree with TRBD1. The V segment lost 4 bases and the J segment 6 bases; nucleotides outside the gene matches: 6. The V gene's germline CDR1 is SGHDT and CDR2 YYEEEE. CDR3 length: 13 residues. The CDR3 nucleotides are TGTGCCAGCAGCCCGACAGGGATTGCTGAAGCTTTCTTT. This translates into CASSPTGIAEAFF.

This clone came up a few times. J is TRBJ2-2 and V is TRBV7-8; the D is unclear. Trimming shortened V by 4 bases and J by 4 bases, and 10 bases separated the two germline ends. The germline V gene has CDR1 SGHVS and CDR2 FQNEAQ. The CDR3 loop spans 14 amino acids. The DNA of the CDR3 is TGTGCCAGCAGCTGGAGAGATCTCACCGGGGAGCTGTTTTTT. Amino acids: CASSWRDLTGELFF.

The chain has TRBV4-2 and TRBJ2-2, with unresolved D. The germline gives CDR1 LGHNA, CDR2 YNFKEQ. The V end lost 1 base, the J end lost 0 bases, and 12 bases lay between the germline ends. This CDR3 spans 17 amino acids. The CDR3 DNA follows: TGTGCCAGCAGCCAAGTGAGGAAGAACACGAACACCGGGGAGCTGTTTTTT. As protein: CASSQVRKNTNTGELFF.